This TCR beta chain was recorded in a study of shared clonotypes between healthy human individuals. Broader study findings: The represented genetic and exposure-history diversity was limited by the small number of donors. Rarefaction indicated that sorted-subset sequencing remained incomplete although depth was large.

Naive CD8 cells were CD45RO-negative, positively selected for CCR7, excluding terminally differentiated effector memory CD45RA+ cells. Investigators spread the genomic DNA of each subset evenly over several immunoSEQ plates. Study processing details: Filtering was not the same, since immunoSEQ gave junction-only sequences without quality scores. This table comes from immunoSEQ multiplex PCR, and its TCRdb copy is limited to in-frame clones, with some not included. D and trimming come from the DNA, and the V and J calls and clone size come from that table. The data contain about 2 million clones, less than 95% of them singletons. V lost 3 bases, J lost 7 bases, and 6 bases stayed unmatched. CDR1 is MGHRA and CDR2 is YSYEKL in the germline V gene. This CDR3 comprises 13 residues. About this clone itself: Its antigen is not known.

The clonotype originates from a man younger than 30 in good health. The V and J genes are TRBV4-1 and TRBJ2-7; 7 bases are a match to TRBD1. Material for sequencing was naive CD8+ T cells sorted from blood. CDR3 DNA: TGCGCCAGCAGCCACGACCCGACAGGGGAGCAGTACTTC. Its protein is CASSHDPTGEQYF.